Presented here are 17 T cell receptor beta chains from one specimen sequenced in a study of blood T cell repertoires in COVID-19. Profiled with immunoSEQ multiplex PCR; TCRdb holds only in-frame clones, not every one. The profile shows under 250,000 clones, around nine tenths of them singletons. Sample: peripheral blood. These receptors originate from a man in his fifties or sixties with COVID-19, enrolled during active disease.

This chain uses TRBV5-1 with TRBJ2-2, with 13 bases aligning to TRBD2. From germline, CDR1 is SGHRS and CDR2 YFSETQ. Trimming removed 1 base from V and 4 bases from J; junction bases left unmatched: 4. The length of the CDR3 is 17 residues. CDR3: CASSLTSGGAGTGELFF. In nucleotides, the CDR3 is TGCGCCAGCAGCTTGACTAGCGGGGGGGCCGGCACCGGGGAGCTGTTTTTT.

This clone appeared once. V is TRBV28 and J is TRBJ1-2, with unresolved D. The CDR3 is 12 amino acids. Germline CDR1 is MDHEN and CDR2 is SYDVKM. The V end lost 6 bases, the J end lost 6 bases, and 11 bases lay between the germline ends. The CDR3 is CASSLPGNGYTF. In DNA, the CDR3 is TGTGCCAGCAGCCTTCCGGGGAATGGCTACACCTTC.

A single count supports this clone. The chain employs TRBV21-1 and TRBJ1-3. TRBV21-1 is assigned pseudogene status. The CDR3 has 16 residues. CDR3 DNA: TGTGCCAGCAGCGCCCTAGTACGGTTTTCTGGAAACACCATATATTTT. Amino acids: CASSALVRFSGNTIYF.

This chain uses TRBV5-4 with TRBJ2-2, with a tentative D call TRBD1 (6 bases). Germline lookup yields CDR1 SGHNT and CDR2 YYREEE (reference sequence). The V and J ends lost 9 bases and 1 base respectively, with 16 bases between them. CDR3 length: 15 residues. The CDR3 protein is CATSDRRGNTGELFF. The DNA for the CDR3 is TGTGCCACCTCCGACAGGCGCGGGAACACCGGGGAGCTGTTTTTT.

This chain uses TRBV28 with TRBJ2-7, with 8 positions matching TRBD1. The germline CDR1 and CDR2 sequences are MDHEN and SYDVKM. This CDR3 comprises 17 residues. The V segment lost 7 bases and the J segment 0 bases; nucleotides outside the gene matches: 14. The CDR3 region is CASTPHPGQDSSYEQYF. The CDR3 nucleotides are TGTGCCAGCACCCCGCACCCGGGACAGGATTCCTCCTACGAGCAGTACTTC.

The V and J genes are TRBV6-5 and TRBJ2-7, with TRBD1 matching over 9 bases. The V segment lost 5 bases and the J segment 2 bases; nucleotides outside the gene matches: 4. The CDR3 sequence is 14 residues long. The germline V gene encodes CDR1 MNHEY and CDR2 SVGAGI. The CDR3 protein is CASSRDRVTYEQYF. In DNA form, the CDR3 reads TGTGCCAGCAGTAGGGACAGGGTTACCTACGAGCAGTACTTC.

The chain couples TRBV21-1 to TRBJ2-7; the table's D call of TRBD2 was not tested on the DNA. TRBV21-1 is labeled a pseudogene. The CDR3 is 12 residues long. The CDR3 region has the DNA TGTGCCAGCCCCTGGGGGAGGGGCGAGCAGTACTTC. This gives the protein CASPWGRGEQYF.

The CDR3 bases are TGTGCCAGCAGGCCCCACACCTCTGGAAACACCATATATTTT. Its protein product is CASRPHTSGNTIYF. The rearrangement joins TRBV28 to TRBJ1-3, with D hard to call. The CDR3 has 14 amino acids. The germline V and J ends were trimmed by 6 bases and 0 bases, with 9 bases remaining between them. Germline V gene data show CDR1 as MDHEN and CDR2 as SYDVKM.

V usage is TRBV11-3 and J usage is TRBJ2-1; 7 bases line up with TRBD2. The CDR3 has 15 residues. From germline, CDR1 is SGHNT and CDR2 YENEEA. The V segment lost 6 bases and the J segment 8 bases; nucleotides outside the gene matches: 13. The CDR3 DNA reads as TGTGCCAGCAGTTCCCGACTAGCTAACGTTTATGAGCAGTTCTTC. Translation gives CASSSRLANVYEQFF.

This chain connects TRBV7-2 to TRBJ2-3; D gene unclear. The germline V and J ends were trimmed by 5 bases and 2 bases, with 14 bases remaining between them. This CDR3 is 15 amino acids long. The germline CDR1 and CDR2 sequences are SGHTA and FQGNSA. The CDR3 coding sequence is TGTGCCAGCAGCCTCCACAATATGTACACAGATACGCAGTATTTT. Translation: CASSLHNMYTDTQYF.

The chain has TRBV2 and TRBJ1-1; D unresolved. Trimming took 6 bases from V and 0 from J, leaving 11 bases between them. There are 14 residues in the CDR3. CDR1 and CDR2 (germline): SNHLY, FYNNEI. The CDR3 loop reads CASRADQVNTEAFF. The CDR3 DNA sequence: TGTGCCAGCAGGGCCGACCAGGTGAACACTGAAGCTTTCTTT.

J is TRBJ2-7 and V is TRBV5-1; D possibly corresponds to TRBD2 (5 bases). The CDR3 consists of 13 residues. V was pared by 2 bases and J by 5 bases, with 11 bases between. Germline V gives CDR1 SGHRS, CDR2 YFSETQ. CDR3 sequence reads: CASSFRVGDEQYF. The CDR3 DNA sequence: TGCGCCAGCAGCTTTCGCGTCGGGGACGAGCAGTACTTC.

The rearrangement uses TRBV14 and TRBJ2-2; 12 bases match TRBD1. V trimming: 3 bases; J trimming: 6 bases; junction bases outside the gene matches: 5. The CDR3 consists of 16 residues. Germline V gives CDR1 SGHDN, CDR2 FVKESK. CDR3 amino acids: CASSHRWDRGPGELFF. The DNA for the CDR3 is TGTGCCAGCAGCCACCGGTGGGACAGGGGGCCCGGGGAGCTGTTTTTT.

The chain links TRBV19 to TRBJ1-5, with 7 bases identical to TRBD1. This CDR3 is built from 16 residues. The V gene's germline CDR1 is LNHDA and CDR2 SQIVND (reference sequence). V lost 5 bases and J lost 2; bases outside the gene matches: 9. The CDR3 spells CASSRGGAGGNQPQHF. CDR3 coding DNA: TGTGCCAGTAGTCGAGGGGGCGCTGGTGGCAATCAGCCCCAGCATTTT.

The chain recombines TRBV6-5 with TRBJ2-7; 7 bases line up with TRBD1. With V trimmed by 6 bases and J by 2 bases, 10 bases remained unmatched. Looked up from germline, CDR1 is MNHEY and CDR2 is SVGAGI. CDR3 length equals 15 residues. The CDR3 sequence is CASRTPIGQAYEQYF. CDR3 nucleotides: TGTGCCAGCAGGACCCCAATTGGACAGGCCTACGAGCAGTACTTC.

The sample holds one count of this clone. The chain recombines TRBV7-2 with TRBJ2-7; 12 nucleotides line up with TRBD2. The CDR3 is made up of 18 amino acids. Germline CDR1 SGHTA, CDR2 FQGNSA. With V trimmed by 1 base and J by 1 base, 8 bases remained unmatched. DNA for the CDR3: TGTGCCAGCAGCTTAGTTGCGCTAGCGGGAGGGTGGTCCTACGAGCAGTACTTC. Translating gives CASSLVALAGGWSYEQYF. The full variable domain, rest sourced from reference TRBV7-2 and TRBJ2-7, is GAGVSQSPSNKVTEKGKDVELRCDPISGHTALYWYRQSLGQGLEFLIYFQGNSAPDKSGLPSDRFSAERTGGSVSTLTIQRTQQEDSAVYLCASSLVALAGGWSYEQYFGPGTRLTVT.

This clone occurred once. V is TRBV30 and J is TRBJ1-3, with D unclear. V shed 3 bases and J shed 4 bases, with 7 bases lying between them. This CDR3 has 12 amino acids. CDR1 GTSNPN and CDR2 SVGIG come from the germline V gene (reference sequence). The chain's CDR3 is CAWRDSGNTIYF. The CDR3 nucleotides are TGTGCCTGGAGAGACTCGGGAAACACCATATATTTT.